This T cell receptor beta chain was captured by sequencing in a study of monozygotic twins with cystic fibrosis (dated by TCRdb to the early 2020s). Looking at the study overall: Barcoded libraries were prepared from about 3 micrograms of fragmented DNA with roughly 16 PCR cycles. To gauge how much genetics shapes V and J gene usage, the researchers compared TCR beta repertoires both within and across 16 monozygotic twin pairs who have cystic fibrosis. The cohort comprised ten female and six male twin pairs aged about 2.0 to 40 years, median around 9 years, mostly children and adolescents. On the day blood was drawn, the twins' weight-for-height and FEVPerc (FEV1 disease centile) were ranked against those of the roughly 970 cohort participants. Data for three of the twin pairs had been reported earlier in a different context.

The paper as a whole reports these results and caveats: Simpson clonality was generally low (median around 0.01), which suggests a naive-dominated repertoire, and clonality was higher in the most severely affected patients. No association turned up between shared CDR3 numbers and age, concordance or disease severity, and the cohort was small. Monozygotic CF twin pairs shared significantly more nucleotide-identical clonotypes within each pair than unrelated CF individuals shared with one another (P = 0.000026, Mann-Whitney). In 13 of 16 pairs, V gene usage most closely resembled the co-twin's, and the same held for J usage in 8 of 16 pairs, a pattern suggesting genetic constraints.

Following the manufacturer's instructions, TCR beta CDR3 regions were amplified by multiplex PCR with the immunoSEQ immune profiling system. An Illumina NextSeq system was used for sequencing. On the authors' methods: Sequence data were processed on the immunoSEQ Analyzer platform, and clonality was computed as the square root of Simpson's index of productive rearrangements. Similarity in V and J usage was quantified by Jensen-Shannon distance, and CDR3 generation probabilities were calculated with OLGA. The researchers looked up shared CDR3 sequences in the immuneACCESS database (August 2020) and in VDJdb (December 2020). TCRdb holds this immuneACCESS table with in-frame rearrangements only. Some clones are missing; in checked studies, unresolved V genes explain under half, and the rest has no known cause. V and J calls plus clone size are reproduced from that table; the DNA served to infer D and trimming. The sample table records approximately 10,000 clones; just over 99% of these occur just once. The top ten clonotypes cover roughly 0.45% of the sample.

In regard to this clone: What antigen it recognizes has not been identified. The sample holds no much larger clone one base away, and base qualities are not on file.

The twin pairs came from the European Cystic Fibrosis Twin and Sibling Study Cohort, which recruited patients from 150 to 200 CF clinics across 14 European countries. Both zygosity and CFTR genotype were checked in-house, and zygosity was tested with multiplex PCR across nine short tandem repeat loci. Each twin gave a peripheral blood sample, and clinical parameters were documented on that same day of blood sampling. Genomic DNA was isolated from peripheral blood cells with phenol/chloroform and kept in TE buffer at 4 degrees C. There are 15 amino acids in the CDR3, from cysteine to phenylalanine inclusive. The retained sequence is limited to the CDR3, 45 bases, with the frame set at the first base. V was cut back by 6 bases and J by 0 bases, leaving a gap of 11 bases between them. The germline V gene (reference sequence) sets CDR1 to MNHEY and CDR2 to SMNVEV.

This sequence uses TRBV27 and TRBJ2-2; TRBD2 might be the D gene, on 5 matching bases. The sequence came from a man younger than 30 with cystic fibrosis. The source material was blood. The CDR3 reads as follows: CASRATGTNTGELFF. The sequenced DNA: TGTGCCAGCAGGGCCACGGGGACGAACACCGGGGAGCTGTTTTTT.